Each of the 8 T cell receptor beta chains below was sequenced from the same sample in a study of shared clonotypes between healthy human individuals. TCRdb's table, derived via immunoSEQ multiplex PCR, lists solely in-frame clones and lacks some. This table has about a million clones, roughly 80% appearing once. The material sequenced was memory CD4+ T cells sorted from blood. The subset is: CD45RA-negative fraction. The origin of the receptors is a man younger than 30 in good health.

This rearrangement joins TRBV5-8 to TRBJ1-2, with 7 bases identical to TRBD1. Trimming cost V 6 bases and J 2 bases; bases outside gene matches: 4. CDR1 is SGHTS and CDR2 is YDEGEE in the germline V gene. The CDR3 is 13 amino acids. CDR3 residues: CASTPGGNYGYTF. CDR3 DNA: TGTGCCAGCACCCCAGGGGGAAACTATGGCTACACCTTC.

The rearrangement uses TRBV7-9 and TRBJ1-4; D remains unclear. CDR1 and CDR2 from the germline V gene are SEHNR and FQNEAQ (reference sequence). The CDR3 consists of 14 residues. The ends were cut back, 1 base at V and 5 bases at J, with 8 bases in the middle. The CDR3 coding sequence is TGTGCCAGCAGCTTAGAACAGTTAAATGAAAAACTGTTTTTT. The encoded protein is CASSLEQLNEKLFF.

The chain combines TRBV10-1 with TRBJ2-3, with D uncertain. The germline V gene has CDR1 WNHNN and CDR2 SYGVQD (reference sequence). The CDR3 covers 13 residues. The germline V and J ends were trimmed by 3 bases and 3 bases, with 7 bases remaining between them. CDR3 sequence: CASSEQETDTQYF. Written as DNA, the CDR3 is TGCGCCAGCAGTGAACAAGAAACAGATACGCAGTATTTT.

The table lists this clone with a count of one. The chain uses TRBV6-5 and TRBJ2-5; D unclear. This CDR3 has 16 residues. Looked up from germline, CDR1 is MNHEY and CDR2 is SVGAGI. With 0 bases removed from V and 0 bases from J, the gap between germline ends came to 11 bases. The CDR3 bases are TGTGCCAGCAGTTACTCGAAAAGGGTCAACCAAGAGACCCAGTACTTC. This translates into CASSYSKRVNQETQYF.

This clone was seen ten or more times. The chain couples TRBV5-1 to TRBJ2-7; no clear D gene. Trimming pared 0 bases from V and 5 bases from J, leaving 15 bases between. Germline V gene data show CDR1 as SGHRS and CDR2 as YFSETQ. This CDR3 has 15 residues. The CDR3 sequence is CASSLEDRSSNEQYF. CDR3 coding DNA: TGCGCCAGCAGCTTGGAGGATCGAAGTTCCAACGAGCAGTACTTC. Full variable domain (missing parts from reference TRBV5-1 and TRBJ2-7): KAGVTQTPRYLIKTRGQQVTLSCSPISGHRSVSWYQQTPGQGLQFLFEYFSETQRNKGNFPGRFSGRQFSNSRSEMNVSTLELGDSALYLCASSLEDRSSNEQYFGPGTRLTVT.

The rearrangement joins TRBV9 to TRBJ2-1; TRBD1 matches 7 bases. Germline V gives CDR1 SGDLS, CDR2 YYNGEE. The CDR3 is 15 residues long. Trimming removed 3 bases from V and 0 bases from J; junction bases left unmatched: 3. The DNA for the CDR3 is TGTGCCAGCAGCGCCCGGACAGGCTCCTACAATGAGCAGTTCTTC. It is translated as CASSARTGSYNEQFF. Using reference TRBV9 and TRBJ2-1 for the parts outside the CDR3, the full variable domain is DSGVTQTPKHLITATGQRVTLRCSPRSGDLSVYWYQQSLDQGLQFLIQYYNGEERAKGNILERFSAQQFPDLHSELNLSSLELGDSALYFCASSARTGSYNEQFFGPGTRLTVL.

The genes are TRBV2 and TRBJ2-1; 10 bases agree with TRBD1. Germline CDR1 and CDR2: SNHLY and FYNNEI. The CDR3 sequence is 15 residues long. J lost 7 bases, V lost 6 bases, and 9 bases had no gene match. The CDR3 DNA sequence: TGTGCCAGCAGAGCCGGGACAGGGGAAAGAAATGAGCAGTTCTTC. Its translation: CASRAGTGERNEQFF.

This clone showed up just once. The rearrangement joins TRBV15 to TRBJ2-5, with D unresolved. Looked up from germline, CDR1 is LNHNV and CDR2 is YYDKDF (reference sequence). The CDR3 covers 15 residues. Trimming shortened V by 0 bases and J by 1 base, and 9 bases separated the two germline ends. Here the CDR3 reads CATSRDPTAQETQYF. The CDR3 DNA reads as TGTGCCACCAGCAGAGATCCAACAGCCCAAGAGACCCAGTACTTC.